This T cell receptor beta chain was identified in a study of metastatic and nonmetastatic thyroid tumors (dated by TCRdb to about 2020). Study-level background: Repertoires from peripheral blood and from tumor or nodule tissue samples of malignant and benign thyroid patients were compared.

As encoded in the germline V gene (reference sequence), CDR1 is DFQATT while CDR2 is SNEGSKA. The CDR3 spans 14 residues, from the cysteine through the phenylalanine. Of the read, only the CDR3 DNA is kept; its 42 bases are in frame from base 1. V is clipped by 3 bases and J by 3 bases, and the sequence between their germline boundaries is 12 bases long. Library method: PCR. Sequencing was performed on an Illumina HiSeq 4000. The TCR beta-chain CDR3 region of each patient was profiled by high-throughput sequencing. Regarding the original processing steps: A classifier to discriminate distant-metastatic papillary thyroid cancer patients was built from CDR3 differences across clinicopathological groups. To measure repertoire diversity the researchers used the Shannon index, while the Morisita-Horn index served to gauge how similar the tumor and blood repertoires were. TCRdb applied fastp at Q25 and MiXCR to the public reads, then kept only in-frame beta chains. TCRdb's processing, not the authors' own work, is the source of the V and J calls. This sample comprises around 20,000 clones, approximately 22% of them detected only once. The top ten clones comprise about 8.1% of the sample.

Concerning this clone itself: There is no known antigen for this receptor. No quality values exist for individual bases; no much larger clone is one base distant.

Overall study results and their limits: TCR beta diversity was reported as significantly higher in malignant tumors than in benign nodules, in both blood and tumor samples.

No patient had received any treatment before thyroid surgery. Using T-cell receptor beta sequencing, the researchers looked back retrospectively at clinical samples from patients, gathered between the early 2010s and the late 2010s. This TCR was recovered from a female donor with papillary thyroid cancer or a benign thyroid nodule (not recorded which). Some clones in this sample may be carry-over from other donors' samples. Sequencing input: adjacent normal tissue. The sequence links TRBV20-1 to TRBJ2-1; the D assignment is uncertain and may be TRBD1 or TRBD2, with 5 bases supporting each. The CDR3: CSASGTLRYNEQFF. Here is the DNA: TGCAGTGCTAGCGGGACCCTTCGCTACAATGAGCAGTTCTTC.